This T cell receptor (beta chain) was profiled in a study of T-cell memory formation after mild COVID-19 (TCRdb year 2021). Context from the whole study: TCR sequence clusters from the two donors were largely donor specific. In two donors, T-cell clones that expanded and contracted after mild COVID-19 were tracked by sequencing TCRalpha and TCRbeta repertoires over time. The cohort was made up of two young adult volunteers, one female and one male, who were previously healthy. What the research found in general, with its limitations: The study included only a couple of mild cases, and larger cohorts that include severe cases with pre-infection samples were judged to be necessary. SARS-CoV-2 specificity of the second-wave clones peaking on day 37 was not confirmed. Balanced CD4/CD8 phenotypes were observed for clones contracting from day 15 to 85, whereas a bias towards CD4+ was observed for a second wave of clones expanding from day 15 to 37. Contracting CD4+ clones appeared mostly in the CM and EM memory subsets, whereas CD8+ clones were enriched in EMRA. Some responding clones were detected in pre-infection memory, which suggested that pre-existing cross-reactive memory T cells had joined the SARS-CoV-2 response.

The CDR3 measures 13 amino acids from cysteine to phenylalanine. CDR3 DNA only is kept here, 39 bases in frame from base 1. CDR1 and CDR2 are read off the germline V gene (reference sequence) as SEHNR and FQNEAQ. The germline ends are 11 bases apart after V is trimmed by 1 base and J by 7 bases. PBMCs were isolated by Ficoll-Paque density gradient centrifugation. TCRdb shows the sequencer as Illumina NovaSeq 6000. cDNA libraries for TCRalpha and TCRbeta were prepared by 5'RACE using constant-segment primers, with sample barcodes and unique molecular identifiers added. Trizol reagent was used to extract RNA from every sample. The libraries were amplified in two PCR steps, and the second step added a second sample barcode and Illumina TruSeq adapters. Libraries were sequenced on an Illumina NovaSeq with 2 x 150 bp paired-end reads. In the source study's methods: With migec v1.2.7, reads were demultiplexed and then collapsed into UMI-guided consensus sequences. Using mixcr v2.1.11, the UMI consensuses were aligned to TRA and TRB V and J templates and assembled into clonotypes. A clonotype was counted as expanded or contracted only when both edgeR and NoisET called the clonotype significant, with the noise models trained on biological replicates. For edgeR calls, a false discovery rate-adjusted p below 0.01 and a log2 fold-change threshold of 1 were applied. As an exploratory analysis of dynamics, PCA with hierarchical clustering was applied to max-normalized trajectories of the 1000 most abundant clonotypes. The CD4 or CD8 phenotype of responding clones was assigned using the separately sequenced CD4+ and CD8+ repertoires. The raw public reads went through TCRdb reprocessing: fastp at Q25, MiXCR clone calling, in-frame beta chains kept. Rows are combined by CDR3 protein, so each entry shows the most common genes and DNA. The V and J calls were determined by TCRdb, not by the authors. A total of 470,000 or so distinct CDR3 sequences appear in this sample, around 20% of them only once. Of the sample, about 8.1% falls within the top ten clones.

Regarding this clonotype: Its antigen is unknown. Per-nucleotide qualities are absent, and no much larger clonotype sits a single base away.

This clonotype was sampled from an adult woman who had mild COVID-19 (a few samples of this study predate the infection). The sample titles of this study are shuffled in the database, so cell type and time point are left out; the donor was told from shared clones. The sample was PBMCs or a T cell subset sorted from them (not recorded which). The sequence joins TRBV7-9 to TRBJ2-7, with TRBD1 as a weak D call on 6 bases. The CDR3 corresponds to CASSLDPGTEQYF. The sequenced DNA is TGTGCCAGCAGCTTAGACCCCGGGACAGAGCAGTACTTC.